Following are 21 T cell receptor beta chains from one sample sequenced in a study of T cell repertoires in cytomegalovirus infection. TCRdb reprocessed the reads with MiXCR, giving one entry per CDR3 protein. This table holds fewer than 550,000 distinct CDR3 sequences, approximately 32% found once. Sequences were obtained from PBMCs. Every receptor here comes from a human donor in good health (CMV status not recorded). Some clones in this sample may be carry-over from other donors' samples.

This clonotype showed up many times. The chain uses TRBV12-3 or TRBV12-4 and TRBJ1-2; a weak D match, TRBD1 (6 bases). V lost 2 bases and J lost 8, with 18 bases in between. There are 15 residues in the CDR3. The CDR3 loop reads CASSLRQESAQGYTF. The DNA of the CDR3 is TGTGCCAGCAGTTTAAGACAGGAATCTGCGCAGGGCTACACCTTC.

This clonotype came up a few times. V is TRBV6-4 and J is TRBJ2-3, with TRBD2 matching 8 bases. The V segment lost 0 bases and the J segment 6 bases; nucleotides outside the gene matches: 5. Germline CDR1 reads MRHNA; CDR2 reads SNTAGT. The CDR3 extends over 15 amino acids. Written as DNA, the CDR3 is TGTGCCAGCAGTGACTCAGGACTAGCATATGATACGCAGTATTTT. Its protein is CASSDSGLAYDTQYF.

This sequence joins TRBV3-1 and TRBJ2-3; the D gene is possibly TRBD1 (6 bases). Trimming cost V 0 bases and J 6 bases, with 19 bases left between them. Per the germline V gene, CDR1 is LGHDT and CDR2 is YNNKEL (reference sequence). The CDR3 runs to 17 residues. CDR3 nucleotide sequence: TGTGCCAGCAGCCAAGAATTGGACAGCCGAGCCCGGGATACGCAGTATTTT. This codes for CASSQELDSRARDTQYF.

Regarding this clonotype: At one of its ends the junction is not consistent with the germline gene, which may arise from a read error. The gene calls are TRBV6-6 and TRBJ1-5; no definite D call. The germline V gene encodes CDR1 MNHNY and CDR2 SVGAGI (reference sequence). The CDR3 has 17 residues. The CDR3 reads CARSYPAAPLLGHPQHF. In nucleotides, the CDR3 is TGTGCCAGAAGTTACCCGGCTGCTCCCCTCTTGGGTCATCCCCAGCATTTT.

This clonotype has at least ten counts. The chain employs TRBV7-2 and TRBJ1-2; the D gene is possibly TRBD1 (6 bases). V was shortened by 2 bases and J by 8 bases, with 15 bases between the two germline ends. CDR3 length: 14 residues. Germline-derived CDR1 and CDR2 are SGHTA and FQGNSA. This chain's CDR3 is CASSLMGAGVGYTF. The CDR3 nucleotides read TGTGCCAGCAGCTTAATGGGTGCAGGGGTCGGCTACACCTTC.

This sequence joins TRBV27 and TRBJ1-2; 7 nucleotides agree with TRBD1. Germline CDR1 is MNHEY and CDR2 is SMNVEV (reference sequence). Trimming at V came to 7 bases and at J to 5 bases, leaving 10 bases not matched to a gene. This CDR3 has 14 amino acids. The CDR3 DNA follows: TGTGCCAGCATGGGAACGACAGGGTTTTATGGCTACACCTTC. It yields the protein CASMGTTGFYGYTF.

This chain joins TRBV19 and TRBJ1-6; D unclear. The V end lost 0 bases, the J end lost 10 bases, and 16 bases lay between the germline ends. The CDR3 covers 16 residues. The germline CDR1 and CDR2 sequences are LNHDA and SQIVND (reference sequence). CDR3 in DNA: TGTGCCAGTAGTATAGATCGACGGAGGAAGGAATCACCCCTCCACTTT. This gives the protein CASSIDRRRKESPLHF. Complete variable domain (other parts from reference TRBV19 and TRBJ1-6): DGGITQSPKYLFRKEGQNVTLSCEQNLNHDAMYWYRQDPGQGLRLIYYSQIVNDFQKGDIAEGYSVSREKKESFPLTVTSAQKNPTAFYLCASSIDRRRKESPLHFGNGTRLTVT.

The chain links TRBV12-3 or TRBV12-4 to TRBJ1-5; TRBD1 matches 7 bases. The CDR3 contains 14 residues. V shed 10 bases, J shed 8 bases, and the junction held 14 bases outside the gene matches. CDR3 DNA sequence: TGTGCCACCAAGACAGGGCCATCAATGGAGCCCCAGCATTTT. Translation gives CATKTGPSMEPQHF.

At least ten counts were recorded for this clonotype. This sequence joins TRBV7-2 and TRBJ1-5; a weak D match, TRBD1 (5 bases). This CDR3 spans 13 amino acids. Germline V gene sequence: CDR1 SGHTA, CDR2 FQGNSA. V lost 0 bases and J 8 bases, leaving 8 bases between the germline ends. CDR3 residues: CASSLAQGKPQHF. The CDR3 DNA reads as TGTGCCAGCAGCTTAGCGCAGGGTAAGCCCCAGCATTTT.

This clonotype was found many times. The CDR3 reads CASSPGQAVNEQFF. The CDR3 DNA reads as TGTGCCAGCAGCCCGGGACAGGCGGTGAATGAGCAGTTCTTC. The chain uses TRBV7-8 and TRBJ2-1; 8 bases agree with TRBD1. The CDR3 is made up of 14 amino acids. Germline trimming cut 5 bases from V and 7 bases from J; bases unmatched to any gene: 7. CDR1 is SGHVS, CDR2 FQNEAQ, per germline.

The V gene is TRBV28, the J gene TRBJ1-2, with D possibly being TRBD1 (5 bases). V lost 7 bases to trimming and J lost 1 base, with 13 bases between them. The CDR3 runs to 14 residues. Germline V gives CDR1 MDHEN, CDR2 SYDVKM. CDR3 residues: CASMGVGGNYGYTF. The CDR3 bases are TGTGCCAGCATGGGGGTGGGCGGTAACTATGGCTACACCTTC.

The V gene is TRBV9, the J gene TRBJ1-5; 7 nucleotides match TRBD1. With V trimmed by 0 bases and J by 6 bases, 6 bases remained unmatched. This CDR3 contains 15 residues. Germline V lookup: CDR1 SGDLS, CDR2 YYNGEE. The CDR3 sequence is CASSVAGGEGQPQHF. The CDR3 DNA is TGTGCCAGCAGCGTAGCAGGGGGTGAGGGTCAGCCCCAGCATTTT.

This clonotype was observed many times. The chain is built from TRBV7-8 and TRBJ1-2, with 9 bases fitting TRBD1. The trim removed 5 bases at V and 5 bases at J, leaving 6 bases unmatched. From germline, CDR1 is SGHVS and CDR2 FQNEAQ. This CDR3 has 14 amino acids. This CDR3 reads CASSVDRGGYGYTF. CDR3 DNA sequence: TGTGCCAGCAGCGTGGACAGGGGAGGGTATGGCTACACCTTC.

The rearrangement joins TRBV6-2 or TRBV6-3 to TRBJ1-6; 8 positions match TRBD1. V was pared by 2 bases and J by 8 bases, with 8 bases of the junction left unmatched. CDR1 and CDR2 (germline): MNHEY, SVGEGT. The CDR3 is 16 residues long. The CDR3 here is CASSYRQGFSDSPLHF. Written as DNA, the CDR3 is TGTGCCAGCAGTTACCGACAGGGGTTCTCGGATTCACCCCTCCACTTT.

Concerning this clonotype itself: In this CDR3 the conserved last residue, phenylalanine or tryptophan, is missing, so a read error is likely. V usage is TRBV7-3 and J usage is TRBJ2-1, with D possibly matching TRBD1 (5 bases). V lost 0 bases and J 2 bases, leaving 8 bases between the germline ends. Germline V gives CDR1 SGHTA, CDR2 FQGTGA. The CDR3 is 15 amino acids. This chain's CDR3 is CASSLTGAAYNEQFL. The CDR3 nucleotides read TGTGCCAGCAGCTTAACTGGGGCGGCCTACAATGAGCAGTTCTTA.

This clonotype was recorded many times. This rearrangement joins TRBV12-3 or TRBV12-4 to TRBJ1-1, with D possibly being TRBD1 (5 bases). The CDR3 is 13 residues long. Trimming took 5 bases from V and 2 from J, leaving 9 bases between them. In nucleotides, the CDR3 is TGTGCCAGCAGTCCGGGACGAAACACTGAAGCTTTCTTT. Translated: CASSPGRNTEAFF.

There are many counts of this clonotype. The V and J genes are TRBV7-2 and TRBJ2-1; 11 nucleotides align to TRBD2. There are 17 residues in the CDR3. Germline V gene lookup returns CDR1 SGHTA and CDR2 FQGNSA. J gave up 7 bases and V 8 bases, and 16 bases lay outside the gene matches. The CDR3 DNA sequence: TGTGCCAGCCAAGGGGGGGAACTAGCGGGGGCCAGGAATGAGCAGTTCTTC. Amino acids: CASQGGELAGARNEQFF.

This clonotype was counted only a few times. The rearrangement links TRBV15 to TRBJ2-5; maybe TRBD1 (6 bases). The CDR3 loop spans 14 amino acids. With 5 bases removed from V and 1 base from J, the gap between germline ends came to 11 bases. CDR1 is LNHNV, CDR2 YYDKDF, per germline (reference sequence). The CDR3 DNA sequence: TGTGCCACCAGCCCACCGACAGGCCAAGAGACCCAGTACTTC. Translated: CATSPPTGQETQYF.

This clonotype has at least ten counts. The chain couples TRBV6-1 to TRBJ2-3, with TRBD2 matching 12 bases. After removal of 6 bases from V and 4 bases from J, the junction contained 8 bases not matched to a gene. The CDR3 contains 16 residues. CDR1 is MNHNS, CDR2 SASEGT, per germline. The CDR3 here is CASRVLLAGGPDTQYF. Written as DNA, the CDR3 is TGTGCCAGCAGGGTACTACTAGCGGGGGGCCCAGATACGCAGTATTTT.

For this clonotype: A much larger clone lies one base from this, so it may be a read error. V and J are TRBV19 and TRBJ1-5; no firm D call. Germline values: CDR1 LNHDA, CDR2 SQIVND (reference sequence). The CDR3 contains 13 residues. V was shortened by 3 bases and J by 3 bases, with 6 bases between the two germline ends. This CDR3 reads CASSIGDNQPQHF. CDR3 DNA sequence: TGTGCCAGTAGTATTGGTGACAATCAGCCCCAGCATTTT.

This clonotype was seen at least ten times. The chain's CDR3 is CASSTQPTYEQYF. CDR3 bases: TGTGCCAGCAGCACCCAACCGACCTACGAGCAGTACTTC. The rearrangement joins TRBV7-2 to TRBJ2-7; D not certain. The CDR3 is made up of 13 amino acids. Trimming took 5 bases from V and 2 from J, leaving 10 bases between them. The germline V gene has CDR1 SGHTA and CDR2 FQGNSA. Supplemented by reference TRBV7-2 and TRBJ2-7, the full variable domain reads GAGVSQSPSNKVTEKGKDVELRCDPISGHTALYWYRQSLGQGLEFLIYFQGNSAPDKSGLPSDRFSAERTGGSVSTLTIQRTQQEDSAVYLCASSTQPTYEQYFGPGTRLTVT.